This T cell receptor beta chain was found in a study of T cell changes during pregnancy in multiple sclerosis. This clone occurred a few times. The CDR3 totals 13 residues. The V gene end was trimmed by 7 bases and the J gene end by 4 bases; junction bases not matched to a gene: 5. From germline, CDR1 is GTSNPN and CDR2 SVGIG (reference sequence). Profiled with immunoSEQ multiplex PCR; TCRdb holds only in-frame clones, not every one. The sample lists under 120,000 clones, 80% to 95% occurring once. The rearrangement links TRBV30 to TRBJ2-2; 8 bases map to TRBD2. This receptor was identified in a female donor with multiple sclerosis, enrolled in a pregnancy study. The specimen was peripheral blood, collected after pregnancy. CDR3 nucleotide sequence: TGTGCCTTTCGACTAGCGATCACCGGGGAGCTGTTTTTT. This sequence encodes CAFRLAITGELFF. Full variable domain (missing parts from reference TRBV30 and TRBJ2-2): SQTIHQWPATLVQPVGSPLSLECTVEGTSNPNLYWYRQAAGRGLQLLFYSVGIGQISSEVPQNLSASRPQDRQFILSSKKLLLSDSGFYLCAFRLAITGELFFGEGSRLTVL.